The clone carrying this T cell receptor (beta chain) was counted only a few times. Its antigen is undetermined. Sequencing was performed with immunoSEQ multiplex PCR; in TCRdb, only in-frame clones are kept and a portion is missing. Among roughly 48,000 clones listed, about 72% were seen once. The source of the sample is a study of T cells in localized non-small cell lung cancer. The CDR3 length is 15 residues. Trimming removed 1 base from V and 7 bases from J; junction bases left unmatched: 8. Looked up from germline, CDR1 is LNHNV and CDR2 is YYDKDF (reference sequence). Whole-study results and caveats: In adjacent lung appeared a median around 57 of the top 100 tumor clones. Elevated blood T cell density was associated with longer overall survival. Because sequencing included only one region (of the tumor), heterogeneity remains possible. Uninvolved nearby lung showed the greatest T cell clonality, exceeding that found in tumor.

The J gene is TRBJ2-7, the V gene TRBV15; 9 positions agree with TRBD2. The clonotype originates from a man aged 40 to 70 with stage I squamous cell lung carcinoma. The sample consisted of peripheral blood, taken before any cancer treatment. The CDR3 region has the DNA TGTGCCACCAGCAGAGGTCTAGCGGGGAAGGGGGAGCAGTACTTC. Protein sequence: CATSRGLAGKGEQYF.